Following are 8 T cell receptor beta chains from one sample sequenced in a study of cytomegalovirus exposure and HLA in healthy donors. Both 60 Vbeta primers and 13 Jbeta primers went into the PCR. The repertoire was sequenced with immunoSEQ multiplex PCR; TCRdb's copy has only in-frame clones and lacks some. Of 130,000 or so clones in the sample, around 74% were seen once. The sample taken for sequencing was PBMCs. The receptor source for this set is a male donor in good health and CMV-seronegative.

The chain couples TRBV4-1 to TRBJ2-5, with 10 positions matching TRBD2. The CDR3 spans 17 residues. Germline loops: CDR1 MGHRA, CDR2 YSYEKL. Losses at the gene ends were 0 bases for V and 1 base for J; bases not matched to a gene: 5. The CDR3 nucleotides read TGCGCCAGCAGCCAAGATTGGCTAGCGGGGGCCCAAGAGACCCAGTACTTC. Amino acids: CASSQDWLAGAQETQYF.

This clone showed up many times. This rearrangement joins TRBV29-1 to TRBJ1-4; TRBD1 matches 11 bases. The trim removed 5 bases at V and 5 bases at J, leaving 7 bases unmatched. There are 15 residues in the CDR3. Germline V CDR1 and CDR2: SQVTM, ANQGSEA. CDR3 amino acids: CSVTGQGALNEKLFF. As DNA, the CDR3 is TGCAGCGTTACAGGACAGGGGGCTCTCAATGAAAAACTGTTTTTT. The whole variable domain, filled in from reference TRBV29-1 and TRBJ1-4, reads SAVISQKPSRDICQRGTSLTIQCQVDSQVTMMFWYRQQPGQSLTLIATANQGSEATYESGFVIDKFPISRPNLTFSTLTVSNMSPEDSSIYLCSVTGQGALNEKLFFGSGTQLSVL.

This clone came up once. The rearrangement uses TRBV7-2 and TRBJ1-1; the D is unclear. CDR3 length equals 13 residues. Trimming took 4 bases from V and 4 from J, leaving 10 bases between them. Germline V gene lookup returns CDR1 SGHTA and CDR2 FQGNSA. DNA of the CDR3: TGTGCCAGCAGCTCCCTCCCGTCCACTGAAGCTTTCTTT. It translates to CASSSLPSTEAFF.

This chain uses TRBV28 with TRBJ2-1; possible D gene TRBD2, 6 bases. In germline, CDR1 is MDHEN, CDR2 SYDVKM. Trimming stripped 5 bases from V and 9 bases from J, with 17 bases between. The CDR3 length is 14 residues. CDR3 DNA sequence: TGTGCCAGCAGTCCTGCATCCCGGGGGACTGAGCAGTTCTTC. Encoded protein: CASSPASRGTEQFF.

The V and J genes are TRBV2 and TRBJ2-7, with D possibly matching TRBD1 (6 bases). The CDR3 contains 12 residues. Trimming shortened V by 6 bases and J by 3 bases, and 9 bases separated the two germline ends. Germline V lookup: CDR1 SNHLY, CDR2 FYNNEI. DNA for the CDR3: TGTGCCAGCAGGCAAGGGGGCTACGAGCAGTACTTC. Its protein is CASRQGGYEQYF.

About this clone: The identical CDR3 is also encoded by other nucleotide sequences in the sample. V and J are TRBV7-2 and TRBJ1-5; tentative D call: TRBD1 (5 bases). This CDR3 region has 14 residues. V was trimmed by 4 bases and J by 1 base, leaving 8 bases between them. Germline loops: CDR1 SGHTA, CDR2 FQGNSA. The CDR3 is CASSSGLSNQPQHF. The DNA for the CDR3 is TGTGCCAGCAGCTCGGGACTGAGCAATCAGCCCCAGCATTTT.

In its sample, this clone was seen a few times. This chain joins TRBV27 and TRBJ2-6, with TRBD1 matching over 8 bases. V lost 5 bases to trimming and J lost 0 bases; unmatched junction nucleotides: 6. There are 17 residues in the CDR3. Germline V CDR1 and CDR2: MNHEY, SMNVEV (reference sequence). The CDR3 coding sequence is TGTGCCAGCAGTCAGGGACAGGTCCTCTCTGGGGCCAACGTCCTGACTTTC. Residues: CASSQGQVLSGANVLTF.

The chain carries TRBV19 and TRBJ1-3; D unresolved. This CDR3 contains 14 residues. Germline V lookup: CDR1 LNHDA, CDR2 SQIVND (reference sequence). Trimming left V 6 bases short and J 3 bases short, with 12 bases between. The CDR3 region has the DNA TGTGCCAGTAGATTCCACACGGGTGGAAACACCATATATTTT. Protein sequence: CASRFHTGGNTIYF.